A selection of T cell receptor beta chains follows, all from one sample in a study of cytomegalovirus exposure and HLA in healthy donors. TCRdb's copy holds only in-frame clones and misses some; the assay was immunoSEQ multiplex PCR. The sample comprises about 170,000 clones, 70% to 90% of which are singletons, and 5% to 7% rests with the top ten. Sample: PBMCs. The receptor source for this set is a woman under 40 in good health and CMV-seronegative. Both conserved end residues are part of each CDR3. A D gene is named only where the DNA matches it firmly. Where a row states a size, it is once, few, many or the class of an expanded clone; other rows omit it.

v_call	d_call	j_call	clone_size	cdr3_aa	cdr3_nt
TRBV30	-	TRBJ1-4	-	CAWSVQSGLGEKLFF	TGTGCCTGGAGTGTACAATCAGGGCTTGGGGAAAAACTGTTTTTT
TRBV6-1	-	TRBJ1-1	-	CASRVTWNTEAFF	TGTGCCAGCAGAGTAACATGGAACACTGAAGCTTTCTTT
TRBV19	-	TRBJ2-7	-	CASSIGSYEQYF	TGTGCCAGTAGTATTGGCAGCTACGAGCAGTACTTC
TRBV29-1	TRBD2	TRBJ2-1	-	CSVTRTSGRALGNEQFF	TGCAGCGTGACTCGGACTAGCGGGAGAGCCCTCGGCAATGAGCAGTTCTTC
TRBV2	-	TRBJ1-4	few	CATRLGEKLFF	TGTGCCACCCGGTTAGGAGAAAAACTGTTTTTT
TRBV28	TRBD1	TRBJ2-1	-	CASSQQGGPLGDEQFF	TGTGCCAGCAGCCAGCAAGGGGGCCCCCTTGGCGATGAGCAGTTCTTC
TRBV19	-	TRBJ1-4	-	CASSMGRDKLFF	TGTGCCAGTAGTATGGGACGGGATAAACTGTTTTTT
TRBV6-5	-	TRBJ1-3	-	CASEGISGNTIYF	TGTGCCAGCGAGGGGATCTCTGGAAACACCATATATTTT
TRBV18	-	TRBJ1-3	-	CASSPRRDSGNTIYF	TGTGCCAGCTCACCACGCCGGGACTCTGGAAACACCATATATTTT
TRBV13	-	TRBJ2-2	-	CASSLGGGRLNTGELFF	TGTGCCAGCAGCTTAGGCGGTGGCAGACTGAACACCGGGGAGCTGTTTTTT
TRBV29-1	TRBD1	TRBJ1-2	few	CSVPDRGGNYGYTF	TGCAGCGTCCCTGACAGGGGAGGGAACTATGGCTACACCTTC
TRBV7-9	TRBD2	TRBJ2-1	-	CASSLSGSGGALSEQFF	TGTGCCAGCAGCTTATCGGGTAGCGGGGGGGCTTTGAGTGAGCAGTTCTTC
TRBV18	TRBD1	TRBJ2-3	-	CASRGTGTDTQYF	TGTGCCAGCCGGGGGACAGGGACAGATACGCAGTATTTT